These 32 T cell receptor beta chains were sequenced from one sample in a study of response to subunit inactivated influenza vaccine. One entry per CDR3 protein, called by TCRdb with MiXCR from the RT-PCR reads. This sample has approximately 500,000 distinct CDR3 sequences, with 10% to 15% found just once. The material was PBMCs from blood, obtained roughly 46 days after vaccination. The receptors derive from a man between 50 and 59 years old who received an inactivated influenza vaccine.

The chain links TRBV29-1 to TRBJ2-3; D remains unclear. The CDR3 covers 12 residues. CDR1 is SQVTM, CDR2 ANQGSEA, per germline. V was cut by 6 bases and J by 0 bases, with 7 bases left in between. The CDR3 DNA is TGCAGCGTCGTGGAGAGCACAGATACGCAGTATTTT. Protein: CSVVESTDTQYF.

The table lists this clonotype with a few counts. The chain joins TRBV10-3 to TRBJ2-1, with D possibly matching TRBD1 (6 bases). Trimming cost V 10 bases and J 0 bases, with 19 bases left between them. CDR1 ENHRY and CDR2 SYGVKD come from the germline V gene. The CDR3 consists of 16 residues. The DNA of the CDR3 is TGTGCCACCAGGGGTGGGGAGCGGAACTCCTACAATGAGCAGTTCTTC. The encoded protein is CATRGGERNSYNEQFF.

This chain links TRBV21-1 with TRBJ2-7; the DNA was not compared with TRBD2, the D call given in the table. TRBV21-1 constitutes a pseudogene. This CDR3 is built from 14 residues. The CDR3 DNA reads as TGTGCCAGCAGCCAAGACGGGAGGGTCTACGAGCAGTACTTC. Protein product: CASSQDGRVYEQYF.

This sequence joins TRBV7-9 and TRBJ2-5, with D possibly being TRBD1 or TRBD2 (5 bases each). The V end was cut by 2 bases, the J end by 2 bases, with 15 bases between. Germline V lookup: CDR1 SEHNR, CDR2 FQNEAQ (reference sequence). The CDR3 totals 16 residues. DNA for the CDR3: TGTGCCAGCAGCTTAATGTGGGACGGACGACAAGAGACCCAGTACTTC. Protein sequence: CASSLMWDGRQETQYF. The variable domain in full, completed from reference TRBV7-9 and TRBJ2-5, reads DTGVSQNPRHKITKRGQNVTFRCDPISEHNRLYWYRQTLGQGPEFLTYFQNEAQLEKSRLLSDRFSAERPKGSFSTLEIQRTEQGDSAMYLCASSLMWDGRQETQYFGPGTRLLVL.

There are a few counts of this clonotype. This sequence joins TRBV5-1 and TRBJ2-3; weak D call: TRBD2 (6 bases). This CDR3 is built from 14 residues. V lost 6 bases and J lost 0, with 11 bases in between. Germline CDR1 reads SGHRS; CDR2 reads YFSETQ. The DNA of the CDR3 is TGCGCCAGCACCACCGGGACTAGCACAGATACGCAGTATTTT. Its translation: CASTTGTSTDTQYF.

The chain links TRBV12-3 or TRBV12-4 to TRBJ2-3; D tentatively fits TRBD1 or TRBD2 (5 bases each). The CDR3 is 13 amino acids. The V gene lost 6 bases and the J gene lost 9 bases, with 16 bases spanning the gap. As DNA, the CDR3 is TGTGCCAGCAGACCAGGGACCGGCTGGACGCAGTATTTT. As protein: CASRPGTGWTQYF.

This clonotype was recorded many times. J is TRBJ2-5 and V is TRBV10-3; 11 nucleotides align to TRBD2. CDR3 size: 15 residues. The V and J ends lost 4 bases and 4 bases, in that order; junction bases with no gene match: 5. Per the germline V gene, CDR1 is ENHRY and CDR2 is SYGVKD. The CDR3 bases are TGTGCCATCAGTGGCCAACTAGCGGGAGTAGAGACCCAGTACTTC. Its protein product is CAISGQLAGVETQYF.

CDR3 nucleotide sequence: TGTGCCACCAGTGATTTGGTGACTAGCTGGAGGACAGATACGCAGTATTTT. Translation: CATSDLVTSWRTDTQYF. This sequence joins TRBV24-1 and TRBJ2-3; TRBD2 matches 7 bases. The CDR3 contains 17 residues. J was trimmed by 3 bases and V by 0 bases; bases with no gene match: 8. Per the germline V gene, CDR1 is KGHDR and CDR2 is SFDVKD.

The chain joins TRBV9 to TRBJ2-1; the match to TRBD1 covers 8 bases. CDR1 and CDR2 (germline): SGDLS, YYNGEE. The CDR3 has 15 residues. V dropped 4 bases and J dropped 8; count of bases not matched to a gene: 11. Here the CDR3 reads CASSPHVAGGDEQFF. CDR3 sequence (DNA): TGTGCCAGCAGCCCCCACGTGGCAGGGGGCGATGAGCAGTTCTTC.

The chain links TRBV7-3 to TRBJ2-2, with 16 nucleotides matching TRBD2. With V trimmed by 5 bases and J by 4 bases, 7 bases remained unmatched. The germline gives CDR1 SGHTA, CDR2 FQGTGA. The CDR3 loop spans 18 amino acids. CDR3: CASSPGGLAGGPTGELFF. Written as DNA, the CDR3 is TGTGCCAGCAGCCCGGGGGGACTAGCGGGAGGGCCCACCGGGGAGCTGTTTTTT.

In its sample, this clonotype was seen a few times. This rearrangement joins TRBV5-1 to TRBJ2-1; 9 positions match TRBD2. This CDR3 is 18 amino acids long. Germline V gene sequence: CDR1 SGHRS, CDR2 YFSETQ. J gave up 3 bases and V 4 bases, and 14 bases lay outside the gene matches. The CDR3 DNA follows: TGCGCCAGCAGCCCCGGACTAGCGCGCAGAGATCGCTACAATGAGCAGTTCTTC. The encoded protein is CASSPGLARRDRYNEQFF.

The V and J genes are TRBV12-3 or TRBV12-4 and TRBJ2-2, with D uncertain. This CDR3 contains 14 residues. Trimming stripped 2 bases from V and 2 bases from J, with 6 bases between. In nucleotides, the CDR3 is TGTGCCAGCAGTTTAACAAAAAACACCGGGGAGCTGTTTTTT. Its translation is CASSLTKNTGELFF.

J is TRBJ2-7 and V is TRBV4-3, with D perhaps TRBD1 (5 bases). Germline loops: CDR1 LGHNA, CDR2 YSLEER. V gave up 0 bases and J gave up 2 bases, with 11 bases separating them. The CDR3 has 15 residues. CDR3 protein: CASSQEETDTYEQYF. The CDR3 region has the DNA TGCGCCAGCAGCCAAGAGGAGACAGATACCTACGAGCAGTACTTC.

In this sample, this clonotype turned up a few times. V is TRBV5-1 and J is TRBJ2-5, with 7 nucleotides matching TRBD2. This CDR3 has 15 residues. Germline V lookup: CDR1 SGHRS, CDR2 YFSETQ. J lost 2 bases, V lost 2 bases, and 6 bases had no gene match. The DNA for the CDR3 is TGCGCCAGCAGCTTTGCTTCTAGCGGACAAGAGACCCAGTACTTC. It codes for CASSFASSGQETQYF. The full variable domain, in which reference TRBV5-1 and TRBJ2-5 provide the parts outside the CDR3, is KAGVTQTPRYLIKTRGQQVTLSCSPISGHRSVSWYQQTPGQGLQFLFEYFSETQRNKGNFPGRFSGRQFSNSRSEMNVSTLELGDSALYLCASSFASSGQETQYFGPGTRLLVL.

This chain connects TRBV4-3 to TRBJ2-6, with no clear D. CDR1 LGHNA and CDR2 YSLEER come from the germline V gene. The CDR3 runs 15 residues. The V end lost 1 base, the J end lost 5 bases, and 9 bases lay between the germline ends. CDR3 nucleotide sequence: TGCGCCAGCAGCCAAGTCACCGGTAGGGCCAACGTCCTGACTTTC. Translated, it gives CASSQVTGRANVLTF.

This clonotype has only a few counts. CDR3 DNA: TGCGCCAGCAGCTTGGAGGGACAGGGCGATGAGCAGTTCTTC. Protein sequence: CASSLEGQGDEQFF. The chain is built from TRBV5-1 and TRBJ2-1; 9 positions match TRBD1. Germline V gene sequence: CDR1 SGHRS, CDR2 YFSETQ. V lost 0 bases and J lost 8; bases outside the gene matches: 3. The CDR3 spans 14 residues.

This clonotype appeared a few times. The chain links TRBV7-2 to TRBJ2-6; TRBD2 agrees at 8 bases. This CDR3 region has 18 residues. The V gene's germline CDR1 is SGHTA and CDR2 FQGNSA. The junction had 6 bases not matched to a gene; V was cut back by 2 bases and J by 0 bases. CDR3 residues: CASSLRTSGTSGANVLTF. The CDR3 nucleotides are TGTGCCAGCAGCTTACGCACTAGCGGAACCTCTGGGGCCAACGTCCTGACTTTC. Supplemented by reference TRBV7-2 and TRBJ2-6, the full variable domain reads GAGVSQSPSNKVTEKGKDVELRCDPISGHTALYWYRQSLGQGLEFLIYFQGNSAPDKSGLPSDRFSAERTGGSVSTLTIQRTQQEDSAVYLCASSLRTSGTSGANVLTFGAGSRLTVL.

CDR3 protein: CSVEATGSYGYTF. For the CDR3, the DNA is TGCAGCGTTGAAGCTACAGGGAGCTATGGCTACACCTTC. The chain joins TRBV29-1 to TRBJ1-2, with D possibly being TRBD1 (6 bases). The CDR3 loop spans 13 amino acids. The germline V gene has CDR1 SQVTM and CDR2 ANQGSEA. Trimming removed 1 base from V and 4 bases from J, with 10 bases in between.

This clonotype occurred a few times. This chain links TRBV5-1 with TRBJ1-4, with TRBD1 identical over 10 bases. The V and J ends lost 4 bases and 7 bases, in that order; junction bases with no gene match: 7. Germline V gene sequence: CDR1 SGHRS, CDR2 YFSETQ. CDR3 length: 15 residues. CDR3: CASSQTGQGSEKLFF. In nucleotides, the CDR3 is TGCGCCAGCAGCCAAACGGGACAGGGGAGTGAAAAACTGTTTTTT.

This clonotype was recorded a few times. The chain employs TRBV7-6 and TRBJ2-1, with a weak D call TRBD2 (5 bases). Per germline, CDR1 SGHVS and CDR2 FNYEAQ. This CDR3 region has 16 residues. The ends were cut back, 1 base at V and 0 bases at J, with 10 bases in the middle. CDR3: CASSLEPGSSYNEQFF. The CDR3 DNA reads as TGTGCCAGCAGCTTAGAACCGGGGAGCTCCTACAATGAGCAGTTCTTC.

J is TRBJ1-4 and V is TRBV6-1, with D possibly matching TRBD1 (5 bases). Germline lookup yields CDR1 MNHNS and CDR2 SASEGT. The CDR3 consists of 14 residues. The V and J ends lost 10 bases and 7 bases respectively, with 19 bases between them. The CDR3 here is CATGVGQGSEKLFF. The CDR3 DNA is TGTGCCACGGGAGTGGGTCAGGGTAGTGAAAAACTGTTTTTT.

The V call is TRBV12-3 or TRBV12-4, the J call TRBJ1-1; D is uncertain. This CDR3 has 14 amino acids. V was shortened by 7 bases and J by 4 bases, with 16 bases between the two germline ends. The CDR3 DNA is TGTGCCAGCAAAAATAATTTGGGGTTCACTGAAGCTTTCTTT. This encodes CASKNNLGFTEAFF.

This clonotype was picked up one time. The chain combines TRBV6-5 with TRBJ1-1, with no clear D. Germline assignment: CDR1 MNHEY and CDR2 SVGAGI. The V and J ends lost 2 bases and 10 bases respectively, with 14 bases between them. The length of the CDR3 is 13 residues. This chain's CDR3 is CASSYRVSGGAFF. The CDR3 DNA reads TGTGCCAGCAGTTACAGGGTATCGGGAGGAGCTTTCTTT.

This clonotype was observed once. The DNA of the CDR3 is TGTGCCAGCAGGACACAGGGTTTCGGCGGCTACACCTTC. Protein: CASRTQGFGGYTF. V and J are TRBV6-1 and TRBJ1-2; a possible D gene is TRBD1 (6 bases). The germline CDR1 and CDR2 sequences are MNHNS and SASEGT. Trimming shortened V by 6 bases and J by 8 bases, and 16 bases separated the two germline ends. The CDR3 spans 13 residues.

V and J are TRBV29-1 and TRBJ1-1; possible D gene TRBD1, 5 bases. V was shortened by 3 bases and J by 1 base, with 9 bases between the two germline ends. The CDR3 covers 13 residues. Germline-derived CDR1 and CDR2 are SQVTM and ANQGSEA. In DNA, the CDR3 is TGCAGCGTTGAGCAGGGTACGAACACTGAAGCTTTCTTT. It specifies CSVEQGTNTEAFF.

This clonotype was picked up a small number of times. The chain is built from TRBV7-9 and TRBJ2-2; 7 bases fit TRBD1. CDR1 and CDR2 from the germline V gene are SEHNR and FQNEAQ (reference sequence). The CDR3 consists of 15 residues. V was pared by 5 bases and J by 5 bases, with 8 bases of the junction left unmatched. CDR3 residues: CASSQHRGETGELFF. The CDR3 DNA reads as TGTGCCAGCAGCCAGCACAGGGGAGAAACCGGGGAGCTGTTTTTT.

This clonotype was observed a single time. The DNA for the CDR3 is TGTGCCAGCAGTGACATAGCGGGAGATTTTTACGAGCAGTACTTC. Its translation: CASSDIAGDFYEQYF. V and J are TRBV6-1 and TRBJ2-7, with 9 bases lining up with TRBD2. Per the germline V gene, CDR1 is MNHNS and CDR2 is SASEGT. After removal of 3 bases from V and 4 bases from J, the junction contained 7 bases not matched to a gene. This CDR3 contains 15 residues.

This chain uses TRBV5-1 with TRBJ2-2; TRBD1 aligns across 7 bases. V was pared by 4 bases and J by 0 bases, with 3 bases of the junction left unmatched. The CDR3 contains 15 residues. Per germline, CDR1 SGHRS and CDR2 YFSETQ. For the CDR3, the DNA is TGCGCCAGCAGCCGGGACAGTCCGAACACCGGGGAGCTGTTTTTT. Translated: CASSRDSPNTGELFF.

This clonotype was found a few times. The chain uses TRBV5-1 and TRBJ2-7, with TRBD2 identical over 9 bases. The CDR3 totals 15 residues. Germline CDR1 is SGHRS and CDR2 is YFSETQ. V gave up 0 bases and J gave up 3 bases; unmatched junction bases: 4. DNA for the CDR3: TGCGCCAGCAGCTTGGAAGGGCGGGGGGGCTACGAGCAGTACTTC. Encoded protein: CASSLEGRGGYEQYF.

This clonotype was seen only a few times. The gene calls are TRBV9 and TRBJ1-1; D ambiguous. This CDR3 is 13 amino acids long. Germline-derived CDR1 and CDR2 are SGDLS and YYNGEE. Trimming cost V 2 bases and J 8 bases, with 13 bases left between them. CDR3 amino acids: CASSVGYDKEAFF. The CDR3 nucleotides read TGTGCCAGCAGCGTTGGTTACGATAAAGAAGCTTTCTTT. The whole variable domain, remainder taken from reference TRBV9 and TRBJ1-1, is DSGVTQTPKHLITATGQRVTLRCSPRSGDLSVYWYQQSLDQGLQFLIQYYNGEERAKGNILERFSAQQFPDLHSELNLSSLELGDSALYFCASSVGYDKEAFFGQGTRLTVV.

V and J are TRBV6-5 and TRBJ2-5; TRBD1 is a possible D gene (5 bases). Trimming shortened V by 2 bases and J by 4 bases, and 11 bases separated the two germline ends. Looked up from germline, CDR1 is MNHEY and CDR2 is SVGAGI. CDR3 length: 14 residues. CDR3 in DNA: TGTGCCAGCAGTTACATGACAGAGAGAGAGACCCAGTACTTC. Protein: CASSYMTERETQYF.

The CDR3 reads CASSSTPGDTQYF. The CDR3 DNA reads TGTGCCAGCAGCTCCACTCCCGGGGATACGCAGTATTTT. The V gene is TRBV11-2, the J gene TRBJ2-3, with D unresolved. CDR1 and CDR2 (germline): SGHAT, FQNNGV. The CDR3 contains 13 residues. V was pared by 4 bases and J by 6 bases, with 11 bases between.